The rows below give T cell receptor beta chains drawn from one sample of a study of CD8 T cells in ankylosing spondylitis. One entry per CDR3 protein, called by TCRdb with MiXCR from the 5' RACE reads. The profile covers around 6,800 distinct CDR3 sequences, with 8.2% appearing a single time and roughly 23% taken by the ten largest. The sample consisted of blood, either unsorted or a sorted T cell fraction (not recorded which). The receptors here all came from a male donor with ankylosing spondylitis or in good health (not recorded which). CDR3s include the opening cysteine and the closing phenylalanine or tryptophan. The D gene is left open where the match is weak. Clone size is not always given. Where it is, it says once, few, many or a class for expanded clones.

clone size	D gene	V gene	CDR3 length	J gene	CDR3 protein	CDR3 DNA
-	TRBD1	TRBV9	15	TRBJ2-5	CASTSGTGDQETQYF	TGTGCCAGCACCTCTGGGACAGGGGACCAAGAGACCCAGTACTTC
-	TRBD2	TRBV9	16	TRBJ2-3	CASSLYLAGMPDTQYF	TGTGCCAGCAGCTTATATCTAGCGGGGATGCCAGATACGCAGTATTTT
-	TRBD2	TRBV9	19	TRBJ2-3	CASSVVPGLAGGPQDTQYF	TGTGCCAGCAGCGTCGTCCCGGGACTAGCGGGAGGGCCGCAAGATACGCAGTATTTT
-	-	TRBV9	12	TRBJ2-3	CASSGITDTQYF	TGTGCCAGCAGCGGTATCACAGATACGCAGTATTTT
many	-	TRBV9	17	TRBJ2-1	CASSVEGTSSSYNEQFF	TGTGCCAGCAGCGTAGAGGGGACCTCGAGCTCCTACAATGAGCAGTTCTTC
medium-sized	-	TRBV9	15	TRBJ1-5	CASSVGGGTSQPQHF	TGTGCCAGCAGCGTAGGAGGGGGGACAAGTCAGCCCCAGCATTTT
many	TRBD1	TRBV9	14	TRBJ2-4	CASSALGTENIQYF	TGTGCCAGCAGCGCATTAGGGACAGAAAACATTCAGTACTTC
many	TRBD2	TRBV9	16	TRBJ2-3	CASSGGTSGSTDTQYF	TGTGCCAGCAGCGGGGGGACTAGCGGGAGCACAGATACGCAGTATTTT
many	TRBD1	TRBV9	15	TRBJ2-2	CASSDRGPNTGELFF	TGTGCCAGTAGCGACAGGGGTCCGAACACCGGGGAGCTGTTTTTT
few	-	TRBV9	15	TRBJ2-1	CASSVQGLTYNEQFF	TGTGCCAGCAGCGTACAGGGACTTACCTACAATGAGCAGTTCTTC
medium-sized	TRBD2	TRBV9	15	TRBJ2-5	CASSTTAGLEQTQYF	TGTGCCAGCAGCACCACCGCCGGACTAGAACAGACCCAGTACTTC
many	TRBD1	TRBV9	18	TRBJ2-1	CASSAEIQGAGTYNEQFF	TGTGCCAGCAGCGCGGAGATACAGGGGGCCGGGACCTACAATGAGCAGTTCTTC
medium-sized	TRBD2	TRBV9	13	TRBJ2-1	CASSGLADNEQFF	TGTGCCAGCTCGGGACTAGCGGACAATGAGCAGTTCTTC
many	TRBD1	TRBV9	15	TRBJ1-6	CASSVEATGDSPLHF	TGTGCCAGCAGCGTAGAAGCGACAGGGGACTCACCCCTCCACTTT
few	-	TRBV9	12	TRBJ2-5	CASSLGGRTQYF	TGTGCCAGCAGCCTAGGGGGTCGGACCCAGTACTTC
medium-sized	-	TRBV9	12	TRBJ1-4	CASSETEGKLFF	TGTGCCAGCAGCGAGACAGAAGGAAAACTGTTTTTT
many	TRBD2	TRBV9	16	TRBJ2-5	CASSVGPSGDQETQYF	TGTGCCAGCAGCGTCGGGCCTAGCGGGGACCAGGAGACCCAGTACTTC
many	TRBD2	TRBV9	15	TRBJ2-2	CASSNSGGSHGELFF	TGTGCCAGCAGCAATAGCGGGGGGTCGCACGGGGAGCTGTTTTTT
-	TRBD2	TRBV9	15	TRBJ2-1	CASSVVAGGGNEQFF	TGTGCCAGCAGCGTAGTGGCGGGAGGGGGGAATGAGCAGTTCTTC
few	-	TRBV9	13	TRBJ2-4	CASSLDVENIQYF	TGTGCCAGCAGCCTAGACGTTGAAAACATTCAGTACTTC
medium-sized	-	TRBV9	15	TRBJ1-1	CASSVAGGLNTEAFF	TGTGCCAGCAGCGTAGCTGGGGGGCTGAACACTGAAGCTTTCTTT
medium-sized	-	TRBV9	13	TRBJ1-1	CASSGGQNTEAFF	TGTGCCAGCAGCGGAGGACAGAACACTGAAGCTTTCTTT
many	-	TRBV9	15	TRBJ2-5	CASSPTSLRQETQYF	TGTGCCAGCAGCCCAACGAGCCTCCGACAAGAGACCCAGTACTTC
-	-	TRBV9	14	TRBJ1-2	CASSVLAGSFGYTF	TGTGCCAGCAGCGTATTGGCAGGGAGTTTCGGCTACACCTTC
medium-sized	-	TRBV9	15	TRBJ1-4	CASSGGGATNEKLFF	TGTGCCAGCAGCGGTGGGGGGGCAACTAATGAAAAACTGTTTTTT
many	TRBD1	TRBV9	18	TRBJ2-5	CASSVGTTGVSRAETQYF	TGTGCCAGCAGCGTCGGAACGACAGGGGTTAGCCGGGCTGAGACCCAGTACTTC
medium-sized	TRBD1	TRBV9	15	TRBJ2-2	CASSGRTGRTGELFF	TGTGCCAGCAGCGGAAGGACAGGGAGGACCGGGGAGCTGTTTTTT
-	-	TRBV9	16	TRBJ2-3	CASSVVSLARTDTQYF	TGTGCCAGCAGCGTAGTATCCCTAGCGCGCACAGATACGCAGTATTTT
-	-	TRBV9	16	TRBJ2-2	CASSEDNRDYTGELFF	TGTGCCAGCAGCGAGGACAACCGGGACTACACCGGGGAGCTGTTTTTT
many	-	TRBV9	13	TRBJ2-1	CASSPPPDNEQFF	TGTGCCAGCAGCCCCCCCCCCGACAATGAGCAGTTCTTC
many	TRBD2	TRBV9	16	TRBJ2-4	CASSASGGLAKNIQYF	TGTGCCAGCAGCGCTAGCGGGGGGCTAGCCAAAAACATTCAGTACTTC
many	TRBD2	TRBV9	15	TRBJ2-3	CASSPRGLAVDTQYF	TGTGCCAGCAGCCCAAGGGGACTAGCTGTAGATACGCAGTATTTT
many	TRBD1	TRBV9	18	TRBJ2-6	CASSVARDRGSGANVLTF	TGTGCCAGCAGCGTAGCCCGGGACAGGGGGTCTGGGGCCAACGTCCTGACTTTC
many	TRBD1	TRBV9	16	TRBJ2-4	CASSAGGGAAKNIQYF	TGTGCCAGCAGCGCAGGGGGTGGGGCAGCCAAAAACATTCAGTACTTC
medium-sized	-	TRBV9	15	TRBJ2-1	CASSVSGGLPNEQFF	TGTGCCAGCAGCGTCTCTGGGGGATTGCCCAATGAGCAGTTCTTC
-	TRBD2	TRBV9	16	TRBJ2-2	CASSFRGAGGAGELFF	TGTGCCAGCAGCTTTAGGGGGGCGGGAGGCGCCGGGGAGCTGTTTTTT
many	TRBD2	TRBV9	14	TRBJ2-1	CASSAASGSNEQFF	TGTGCCAGCAGCGCCGCTAGCGGGAGTAATGAGCAGTTCTTC
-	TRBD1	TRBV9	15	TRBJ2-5	CASSPDRGGQETQYF	TGTGCCAGCAGCCCGGACAGGGGAGGTCAAGAGACCCAGTACTTC
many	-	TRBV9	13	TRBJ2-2	CASTGPNTGELFF	TGTGCCAGCACCGGACCGAACACCGGGGAGCTGTTTTTT
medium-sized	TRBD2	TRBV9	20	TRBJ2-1	CASSDPQRRTSGRDRDEQFF	TGTGCCAGCAGCGACCCCCAGAGGAGGACTAGCGGGAGGGATAGGGATGAGCAGTTCTTC